These 17 T cell receptor beta chains came from one sample sequenced in a study of T cells in Graves' hyperthyroidism and ophthalmopathy. TCR beta CDR3 regions were amplified from RNA transcripts. When the TCR CDR3 underwent first-round RT-PCR, the HTBI primer set was used. TCRdb itself ran the multiplex PCR reads through MiXCR, one entry per CDR3 protein. The table lists roughly 500,000 distinct CDR3 sequences, 40% to 50% of them singletons. The sample was peripheral blood or thyroid tissue (not recorded which). These receptors all come from an adult woman with Graves' disease, either hyperthyroidism or ophthalmopathy (not recorded which).

This clonotype showed up just a few times. V is TRBV7-9 and J is TRBJ2-7; D possibly corresponds to TRBD1 (6 bases). Germline values: CDR1 SEHNR, CDR2 FQNEAQ (reference sequence). Trimming stripped 5 bases from V and 5 bases from J, with 19 bases between. CDR3 length: 15 amino acids. CDR3 protein: CASSPNRQDSHEQYF. The DNA of the CDR3 is TGTGCCAGCAGCCCGAACCGACAGGATAGCCACGAGCAGTACTTC.

The chain couples TRBV11-2 to TRBJ1-5, with D perhaps matching TRBD1 (6 bases). This CDR3 comprises 14 residues. V was shortened by 6 bases and J by 3 bases, with 12 bases between the two germline ends. Germline CDR1 and CDR2: SGHAT and FQNNGV. CDR3 sequence reads: CASSHGQLNQPQHF. DNA of the CDR3: TGTGCCAGCAGTCACGGACAGCTCAATCAGCCCCAGCATTTT.

This clonotype was seen a single time. The chain uses TRBV7-2 and TRBJ1-5, with TRBD1 as a possible D gene (6 bases). Trimming removed 6 bases at V and 0 bases at J, with 15 bases between. Germline V gene data show CDR1 as SGHTA and CDR2 as FQGNSA. This CDR3 comprises 16 residues. DNA for the CDR3: TGTGCCAGCAGTGCTAGACCAGGGGTTAGCAATCAGCCCCAGCATTTT. This sequence encodes CASSARPGVSNQPQHF. Full variable domain (rest looked up from reference TRBV7-2 and TRBJ1-5): GAGVSQSPSNKVTEKGKDVELRCDPISGHTALYWYRQSLGQGLEFLIYFQGNSAPDKSGLPSDRFSAERTGGSVSTLTIQRTQQEDSAVYLCASSARPGVSNQPQHFGDGTRLSIL.

This clonotype has more than one count but fewer than ten. The CDR3 region is CAISDKGKISNSPLHF. The CDR3 coding sequence is TGTGCCATCAGTGATAAGGGAAAGATTTCTAATTCACCCCTCCACTTT. The chain joins TRBV10-3 to TRBJ1-6; no reliable D call. The CDR3 spans 16 residues. Trimming took off 3 bases at V and 6 bases at J, with 15 bases between the two ends. CDR1 ENHRY and CDR2 SYGVKD come from the germline V gene.

A remark on this clonotype: A read error may produce the germline difference seen at one junction end. This chain joins TRBV5-6 and TRBJ2-5; TRBD1 or TRBD2 may be the D gene (5 bases each). The CDR3 is made up of 14 amino acids. Germline CDR1 and CDR2: SGHDT and YYEEEE. The CDR3 DNA is TGTGCCAGCAGCCACACCTCTAAGGGACGGCCGAGGGGATTC. Translating it yields CASSHTSKGRPRGF.

The table lists this clonotype with many counts. The chain links TRBV20-1 to TRBJ1-1, with D hard to call. There are 14 residues in the CDR3. The ends were cut back, 0 bases at V and 1 base at J, with 9 bases in the middle. Germline V gives CDR1 DFQATT, CDR2 SNEGSKA (reference sequence). The CDR3: CSARDVWGNTEAFF. The CDR3 DNA reads TGCAGTGCTAGAGATGTATGGGGGAACACTGAAGCTTTCTTT.

This clonotype was counted a few times. The chain employs TRBV10-3 and TRBJ1-1; no reliable D call. The germline V gene encodes CDR1 ENHRY and CDR2 SYGVKD. Trimming removed 10 bases at V and 1 base at J, with 10 bases between. CDR3 length equals 12 residues. This CDR3 reads CATSGGNTEAFF. CDR3 in DNA: TGTGCCACCTCTGGCGGGAACACTGAAGCTTTCTTT.

This clonotype was counted many times. The rearrangement links TRBV9 to TRBJ2-2; 8 bases align to TRBD1. The CDR3 spans 15 residues. CDR1 is SGDLS, CDR2 YYNGEE, per germline. J gave up 1 base and V 4 bases, and 3 bases lay outside the gene matches. CDR3 in amino acids: CASSPGGKNTGELFF. The CDR3 DNA is TGTGCCAGCAGCCCAGGGGGCAAGAACACCGGGGAGCTGTTTTTT. Combining the CDR3 with reference TRBV9 and TRBJ2-2 gives the whole variable domain DSGVTQTPKHLITATGQRVTLRCSPRSGDLSVYWYQQSLDQGLQFLIQYYNGEERAKGNILERFSAQQFPDLHSELNLSSLELGDSALYFCASSPGGKNTGELFFGEGSRLTVL.

This clonotype appeared a few times. The chain couples TRBV29-1 to TRBJ2-7, with D possibly TRBD1 on 6 matching bases. The J call may be in error: the DNA end matches TRBJ2-5 better. Germline V CDR1 and CDR2: SQVTM, ANQGSEA. The CDR3 totals 12 residues. The chain's CDR3 is CSVDGQMETQYF. The CDR3 DNA sequence: TGCAGCGTTGACGGACAGATGGAGACCCAGTACTTC.

As concerns this clonotype: An end of the junction does not agree with germline; a read error may underlie this. The CDR3 here is CAGSLDREAFF. CDR3 DNA: TGCGCCGGCAGCTTGGACCGAGAAGCTTTCTTT. The rearrangement uses TRBV5-1 and TRBJ1-1; D is unresolved. The CDR3 length is 11 residues. CDR1 and CDR2 (germline): SGHRS, YFSETQ.

The chain has TRBV20-1 and TRBJ1-5; TRBD1 is a possible D gene (5 bases). The J call is in doubt because the DNA end fits TRBJ2-3 better. Per germline, CDR1 DFQATT and CDR2 SNEGSKA (reference sequence). The CDR3 contains 15 residues. This chain's CDR3 is CSATTVSYSNQPQYF. CDR3 sequence (DNA): TGCAGTGCCACGACAGTATCCTATAGCAATCAGCCCCAGTATTTT.

The chain is built from TRBV7-9 and TRBJ1-2; 8 bases align to TRBD1. This CDR3 comprises 16 residues. V lost 5 bases and J lost 7; bases outside the gene matches: 15. CDR1 and CDR2 (germline): SEHNR, FQNEAQ (reference sequence). The chain's CDR3 is CASSHRDRNYEGGYTF. DNA of the CDR3: TGTGCCAGCAGCCACCGGGACAGGAACTACGAGGGTGGCTACACCTTC. Complete variable domain (other parts from reference TRBV7-9 and TRBJ1-2): DTGVSQNPRHKITKRGQNVTFRCDPISEHNRLYWYRQTLGQGPEFLTYFQNEAQLEKSRLLSDRFSAERPKGSFSTLEIQRTEQGDSAMYLCASSHRDRNYEGGYTFGSGTRLTVV.

The chain couples TRBV7-8 to TRBJ1-5, with D unresolved. V was clipped by 5 bases and J by 5 bases, with 13 bases between them. From germline, CDR1 is SGHVS and CDR2 FQNEAQ. This CDR3 comprises 14 residues. The CDR3 DNA is TGTGCCAGCAGCCAATACAGAACTGATCAGCCCCAGCATTTT. Translating it yields CASSQYRTDQPQHF.

This clonotype was found many times. This chain uses TRBV15 with TRBJ2-7; D unresolved. This CDR3 is 16 amino acids long. V gave up 0 bases and J gave up 3 bases, with 15 bases separating them. CDR1 is LNHNV and CDR2 is YYDKDF in the germline V gene (reference sequence). The CDR3 sequence is CATSRERESSLYEQYF. CDR3 DNA sequence: TGTGCCACCAGCAGAGAAAGGGAAAGCTCCCTCTACGAGCAGTACTTC.

In regard to this clonotype: Mismatch with germline at one junction end may stem from a read error. The chain has TRBV5-1 and TRBJ2-7; TRBD2 is a possible D gene (5 bases). The CDR3 is 15 residues long. Germline V gene data show CDR1 as SGHRS and CDR2 as YFSETQ. The chain's CDR3 is CASSFWGANTYEQYF. The CDR3, as DNA: TGTGCCAGCAGCTTTTGGGGAGCGAATACCTACGAGCAGTACTTC.

This chain uses TRBV2 with TRBJ1-2; D unresolved. V was cut by 2 bases and J by 10 bases, with 8 bases left in between. The CDR3 has 11 amino acids. Germline CDR1 SNHLY, CDR2 FYNNEI. The CDR3 DNA reads as TGTGCCAGCAGTGAATGGGAGCTCTACACCTTC. It specifies CASSEWELYTF.

V is TRBV12-3 or TRBV12-4 and J is TRBJ1-6, with D perhaps TRBD1 (6 bases). Trimming removed 6 bases from V and 8 bases from J, with 20 bases in between. The CDR3 extends over 16 amino acids. CDR3 residues: CASRQGGEGVHSPLHF. In nucleotides, the CDR3 is TGTGCCAGCAGACAAGGGGGAGAGGGCGTCCATTCACCCCTCCACTTT.